This TCR beta chain was captured in a study of T cell responses to AZD1222 COVID-19 vaccine. General study findings and limits: AZD1222 recipients seropositive at baseline numbered only six or seven.

The germline V gene has CDR1 SGHRS and CDR2 YFSETQ. The germline V and J ends were trimmed by 4 bases and 2 bases, with 16 bases remaining between them. The CDR3 has 15 amino acids. Measured with immunoSEQ multiplex PCR; TCRdb has only the in-frame clones, and not every one. This table has 120,000 or so clones, approximately 87% appearing once. In regard to this clone: The antigen remains undetermined.

The sample here was peripheral blood, taken on day 0 of AZD1222 vaccination. The chain has TRBV5-1 and TRBJ2-7; the D gene is possibly TRBD2 (5 bases). The receptor was derived from an adult in good health. CDR3 sequence (DNA): TGCGCCAGCAGCCCGCGTGAGACGGGGACCTACGAGCAGTACTTC. This gives the protein CASSPRETGTYEQYF.